Listed here are 15 T cell receptor beta chains from one sample, sequenced in a study of blood T cell repertoires in COVID-19 (TCRdb year 2020). The library was obtained by the immunoSEQ multiplex PCR assay. What TCRdb holds here is the immuneACCESS table cut down to in-frame rearrangements. Part of the clones is not present; checked against another copy, under half of the missing clones reflect an unresolved V gene, and the others are unexplained. The sample data list about 480,000 clones, and roughly 89% of these were observed just once. Of the sample, roughly 1% is held by the ten largest clones. Material for sequencing was peripheral blood. The receptors come from a man between 18 and 35 years old with COVID-19, enrolled during active disease.

This chain uses TRBV2 with TRBJ1-6, with D unclear. V was clipped by 7 bases and J by 5 bases, with 12 bases between them. The germline gives CDR1 SNHLY, CDR2 FYNNEI. The CDR3 length is 14 residues. Here the CDR3 DNA reads TGTGCCAGCAAATCAGAGAGGGATAATTCACCCCTCCACTTT. It encodes CASKSERDNSPLHF.

This chain joins TRBV27 and TRBJ1-3; no clear D. Trimming shortened V by 4 bases and J by 2 bases, and 9 bases separated the two germline ends. Looked up from germline, CDR1 is MNHEY and CDR2 is SMNVEV (reference sequence). The CDR3 covers 14 residues. This chain's CDR3 is CASSSGDAGNTIYF. CDR3 DNA sequence: TGTGCCAGCAGTTCCGGAGACGCTGGAAACACCATATATTTT.

The V and J genes are TRBV6-1 and TRBJ1-6; D remains ambiguous. CDR1 is MNHNS and CDR2 is SASEGT in the germline V gene. With 1 base removed from V and 10 bases from J, the gap between germline ends came to 8 bases. The CDR3 extends over 13 amino acids. CDR3 protein: CASSEVLESPLHF. The CDR3 DNA reads as TGTGCCAGCAGTGAAGTCCTAGAGTCACCCCTCCACTTT.

V is TRBV4-1 and J is TRBJ2-5, with D perhaps matching TRBD2 (5 bases). Trimming pared 4 bases from V and 1 base from J, leaving 13 bases between. The CDR3 covers 15 residues. Germline values: CDR1 MGHRA, CDR2 YSYEKL. DNA of the CDR3: TGCGCCAGCAGCCCCGGAAAGGAGGCCCAAGAGACCCAGTACTTC. This gives the protein CASSPGKEAQETQYF.

V usage is TRBV2 and J usage is TRBJ1-3; the match to TRBD1 covers 10 bases. Trimming removed 10 bases from V and 3 bases from J; junction bases left unmatched: 9. Germline V gene data show CDR1 as SNHLY and CDR2 as FYNNEI. The CDR3 length is 15 residues. The CDR3 is CATGQGVSGGNTIYF. CDR3 nucleotide sequence: TGTGCCACTGGACAGGGGGTTTCGGGTGGAAACACCATATATTTT.

The chain carries TRBV12-3 or TRBV12-4 and TRBJ1-1; the D is unclear. V lost 2 bases and J lost 6, with 7 bases in between. The CDR3 length is 12 residues. CDR3 residues: CASSLTLSEAFF. For the CDR3, the DNA is TGTGCCAGCAGTTTAACTCTCTCTGAAGCTTTCTTT.

The rearrangement joins TRBV5-5 to TRBJ2-5; 8 nucleotides align to TRBD1. The CDR3 consists of 15 residues. Germline CDR1 reads SGHKS; CDR2 reads YYEKEE (reference sequence). Trimming removed 6 bases from V and 4 bases from J; junction bases left unmatched: 11. CDR3 coding DNA: TGTGCCAGCAACTGGGGACAGGCAAGGAGAGAGACCCAGTACTTC. It codes for CASNWGQARRETQYF.

The rearrangement uses TRBV3-1 (or the pseudogene TRBV3-2) and TRBJ1-1; 7 bases line up with TRBD1. J was trimmed by 1 base and V by 1 base; bases with no gene match: 3. Germline lookup yields CDR1 LGHDT and CDR2 YNNKEL (reference sequence). This CDR3 has 15 amino acids. The CDR3 DNA sequence: TGTGCCAGCAGCCAAGGACAGGGATCGAACACTGAAGCTTTCTTT. This codes for CASSQGQGSNTEAFF.

The rearrangement joins TRBV25-1 to TRBJ1-4, with D unclear. The CDR3 consists of 15 residues. Trimming pared 1 base from V and 0 bases from J, leaving 6 bases between. CDR1 is MGHDK and CDR2 is SYGVNS in the germline V gene. CDR3 protein: CASSEWAATNEKLFF. The CDR3 DNA reads as TGTGCCAGCAGTGAATGGGCCGCAACTAATGAAAAACTGTTTTTT.

The V gene is TRBV7-3, the J gene TRBJ2-3, with no clear D. The CDR3 is 12 amino acids. The V gene lost 5 bases and the J gene lost 4 bases, with 7 bases spanning the gap. CDR1 and CDR2 (germline): SGHTA, FQGTGA. The CDR3 region has the DNA TGTGCCAGCAGCCCCTCCCCAGATACGCAGTATTTT. It translates to CASSPSPDTQYF.

This clone was seen a few times. This rearrangement joins TRBV6-5 to TRBJ1-1; 11 nucleotides agree with TRBD1. Trimming removed 4 bases from V and 5 bases from J; junction bases left unmatched: 6. Germline CDR1 and CDR2: MNHEY and SVGAGI. There are 15 residues in the CDR3. The CDR3 nucleotides are TGTGCCAGCAGTTCGGACAGGGGGCAGTGGACTGAAGCTTTCTTT. Residues: CASSSDRGQWTEAFF.

This chain joins TRBV2 and TRBJ2-5, with 9 bases lining up with TRBD1. CDR1 and CDR2 from the germline V gene are SNHLY and FYNNEI. CDR3 length equals 16 residues. V shed 5 bases, J shed 4 bases, and the junction held 11 bases outside the gene matches. The CDR3, as DNA: TGTGCCAGCAGTCGTGACAGGGGGAGTGGGGGAGAGACCCAGTACTTC. Protein product: CASSRDRGSGGETQYF.

This chain uses TRBV27 with TRBJ2-3; TRBD2 is a possible D gene (6 bases). Trimming stripped 3 bases from V and 1 base from J, with 14 bases between. The CDR3 has 16 amino acids. The V gene's germline CDR1 is MNHEY and CDR2 SMNVEV (reference sequence). CDR3 loop: CASSLRRALGTDTQYF. DNA for the CDR3: TGTGCCAGCAGTTTGAGGAGGGCCCTCGGCACAGATACGCAGTATTTT.

This sequence joins TRBV7-9 and TRBJ1-5, with unresolved D. Trimming took off 3 bases at V and 0 bases at J, with 3 bases between the two ends. The length of the CDR3 is 13 residues. The V gene's germline CDR1 is SEHNR and CDR2 FQNEAQ (reference sequence). The CDR3 protein is CASSFNSNQPQHF. The DNA for the CDR3 is TGTGCCAGCAGCTTCAATAGCAATCAGCCCCAGCATTTT.

About this clone: Within the sample, other DNA sequences also encode this same CDR3. The rearrangement joins TRBV11-2 to TRBJ2-7, with TRBD1 matching over 8 bases. CDR3 size: 12 residues. The V and J ends lost 5 bases and 6 bases, in that order; junction bases with no gene match: 3. The germline V gene encodes CDR1 SGHAT and CDR2 FQNNGV. Written as DNA, the CDR3 is TGTGCCAGCAGCCCTGACAGGGGCGAGCAGTACTTC. Translating it yields CASSPDRGEQYF. The full variable domain, in which reference TRBV11-2 and TRBJ2-7 provide the parts outside the CDR3, is EAGVAQSPRYKIIEKRQSVAFWCNPISGHATLYWYQQILGQGPKLLIQFQNNGVVDDSQLPKDRFSAERLKGVDSTLKIQPAKLEDSAVYLCASSPDRGEQYFGPGTRLTVT.